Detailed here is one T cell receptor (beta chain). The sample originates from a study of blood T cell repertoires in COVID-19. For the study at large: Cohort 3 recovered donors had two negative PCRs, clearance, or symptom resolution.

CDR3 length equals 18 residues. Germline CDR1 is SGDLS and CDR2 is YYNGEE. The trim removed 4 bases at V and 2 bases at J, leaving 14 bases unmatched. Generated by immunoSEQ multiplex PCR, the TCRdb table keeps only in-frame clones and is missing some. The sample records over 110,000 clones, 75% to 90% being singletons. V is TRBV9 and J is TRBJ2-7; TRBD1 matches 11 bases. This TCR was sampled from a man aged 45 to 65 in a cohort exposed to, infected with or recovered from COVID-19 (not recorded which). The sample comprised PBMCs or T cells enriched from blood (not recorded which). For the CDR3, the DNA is TGTGCCAGCAGCCCCGGCCGGGACAGGGGGACGATAACCTACGAGCAGTACTTC. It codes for CASSPGRDRGTITYEQYF.